The 9 T cell receptor beta chains given below trace back to one sample, sequenced in a study of blood T cell repertoires in COVID-19. The method was immunoSEQ multiplex PCR; TCRdb's version includes in-frame clones alone and lacks a portion of them. There are about 210,000 clones in the sample; about 88% occur only once, and around 5% lies in the top ten. Sequencing used peripheral blood. The receptors were sampled from a woman of 80 years or more with acute or convalescent COVID-19.

The chain carries TRBV15 and TRBJ1-3; 7 positions agree with TRBD1. Trimming cost V 4 bases and J 4 bases; bases outside gene matches: 4. From germline, CDR1 is LNHNV and CDR2 YYDKDF (reference sequence). This CDR3 contains 14 residues. Here the CDR3 DNA reads TGTGCCACCAGCAAAGGGACAGAAGGAAACACCATATATTTT. Protein sequence: CATSKGTEGNTIYF.

This clone occurred a few times. At the DNA level, this CDR3 is encoded by other sequences in the same sample as well. The chain joins TRBV28 to TRBJ1-2; possible D gene TRBD1, 6 bases. The CDR3 consists of 13 residues. V was pared by 2 bases and J by 2 bases, with 6 bases between. CDR1 and CDR2 (germline): MDHEN, SYDVKM. The CDR3 sequence is CASSLQGNYGYTF. CDR3 sequence (DNA): TGTGCCAGCAGTTTACAGGGGAACTATGGCTACACCTTC.

This chain joins TRBV25-1 and TRBJ1-6, with D uncertain. V was clipped by 3 bases and J by 6 bases, with 12 bases between them. The CDR3 has 15 amino acids. In germline, CDR1 is MGHDK, CDR2 SYGVNS. CDR3 sequence (DNA): TGTGCCAGCAGTGATCCGGCGGTTGGTAATTCACCCCTCCACTTT. Its protein is CASSDPAVGNSPLHF.

This chain's CDR3 is CATSVSGGNGYTF. DNA of the CDR3: TGTGCCACCAGTGTATCGGGCGGGAATGGCTACACCTTC. The chain is built from TRBV24-1 and TRBJ1-2; D gene uncertain. Trimming left V 5 bases short and J 6 bases short, with 12 bases between. Germline V CDR1 and CDR2: KGHDR, SFDVKD. This CDR3 spans 13 amino acids.

This chain joins TRBV5-1 and TRBJ1-2; D unresolved. The CDR3 runs to 13 residues. Germline V gives CDR1 SGHRS, CDR2 YFSETQ. The germline V and J ends were trimmed by 0 bases and 4 bases, with 7 bases remaining between them. CDR3 in amino acids: CASSLEAVYGYTF. In nucleotides, the CDR3 is TGCGCCAGCAGCTTGGAAGCGGTCTATGGCTACACCTTC.

This rearrangement joins TRBV28 to TRBJ1-4; 8 nucleotides match TRBD1. The junction had 11 bases not matched to a gene; V was cut back by 4 bases and J by 7 bases. This CDR3 has 16 residues. From germline, CDR1 is MDHEN and CDR2 SYDVKM. For the CDR3, the DNA is TGTGCCAGCAGTTCCCCGATTGGACAGGGAAGTGAAAAACTGTTTTTT. Amino acids: CASSSPIGQGSEKLFF.

V is TRBV5-1 and J is TRBJ2-4; 9 positions match TRBD1. CDR3 length: 17 amino acids. Trimming cost V 1 base and J 2 bases; bases outside gene matches: 7. Germline values: CDR1 SGHRS, CDR2 YFSETQ. CDR3 amino acids: CASSLLRTGVTKNIQYF. The DNA of the CDR3 is TGCGCCAGCAGCTTGCTAAGGACAGGGGTGACCAAAAACATTCAGTACTTC.

The chain recombines TRBV18 with TRBJ2-2; 9 bases line up with TRBD1. The V and J ends lost 5 bases and 4 bases, in that order; junction bases with no gene match: 5. Germline V gene lookup returns CDR1 KGHSH and CDR2 LQKENI. The CDR3 length is 15 residues. The CDR3 is CASSSQGARTGELFF. The CDR3, as DNA: TGTGCCAGCTCATCACAGGGGGCTCGCACCGGGGAGCTGTTTTTT. Full variable domain (missing parts from reference TRBV18 and TRBJ2-2): NAGVMQNPRHLVRRRGQEARLRCSPMKGHSHVYWYRQLPEEGLKFMVYLQKENIIDESGMPKERFSAEFPKEGPSILRIQQVVRGDSAAYFCASSSQGARTGELFFGEGSRLTVL.

The chain recombines TRBV30 with TRBJ2-1; tentative D call: TRBD2 (7 bases). Per the germline V gene, CDR1 is GTSNPN and CDR2 is SVGIG (reference sequence). Trimming removed 3 bases from V and 10 bases from J, with 16 bases in between. This CDR3 contains 13 residues. In DNA, the CDR3 is TGTGCCTGGAGCTCCGAGGGGGGAGGGGAGCAGTTCTTC. Its translation is CAWSSEGGGEQFF.